The 29 T cell receptor beta chains in this list originate from one sample, sequenced in a study of Tregs in tolerant kidney transplant recipients. Some clones are missing from TCRdb's copy, which holds only in-frame ones; the method was immunoSEQ multiplex PCR. The table records about 240,000 clones, 84% of them present only once. The material sequenced was CD4+ T cells from blood. The receptors derive from a human donor in good health.

The chain carries TRBV7-9 and TRBJ2-5; TRBD1 matches 7 bases. This CDR3 contains 16 residues. With 5 bases clipped from V and 0 bases from J, the junction kept 9 bases outside the gene matches. Germline loops: CDR1 SEHNR, CDR2 FQNEAQ (reference sequence). The CDR3 protein is CASSTSRDSDQETQYF. DNA of the CDR3: TGTGCCAGCAGCACCAGCCGGGACAGTGACCAAGAGACCCAGTACTTC.

The rearrangement joins TRBV6-5 to TRBJ1-1, with D possibly TRBD1 on 6 matching bases. Germline lookup yields CDR1 MNHEY and CDR2 SVGAGI. CDR3 length equals 16 residues. Trimming took 0 bases from V and 3 from J, leaving 14 bases between them. The DNA of the CDR3 is TGTGCCAGCAGTTACTCCTCTCGGGGGGCCGACACTGAAGCTTTCTTT. Its protein product is CASSYSSRGADTEAFF.

The V and J genes are TRBV7-8 and TRBJ2-2; 10 nucleotides align to TRBD2. Unmatched junction bases numbered 6, after V lost 6 bases and J lost 2 bases. CDR3 length: 16 residues. CDR1 is SGHVS and CDR2 is FQNEAQ in the germline V gene. This CDR3 reads CASRPLAGDNTGELFF. The CDR3 nucleotides are TGTGCCAGCAGACCTCTAGCGGGAGACAACACCGGGGAGCTGTTTTTT.

The chain is built from TRBV4-1 and TRBJ1-5; D might be TRBD1 (5 bases). The CDR3 has 19 amino acids. The germline V and J ends were trimmed by 5 bases and 0 bases, with 23 bases remaining between them. Germline V lookup: CDR1 MGHRA, CDR2 YSYEKL. CDR3 DNA: TGCGCCAGCAGCTCACGGGTCGACCAGAGGGGTTATAGCAATCAGCCCCAGCATTTT. It codes for CASSSRVDQRGYSNQPQHF.

The rearrangement uses TRBV5-1 and TRBJ2-4; D is unresolved. The germline V gene encodes CDR1 SGHRS and CDR2 YFSETQ. V lost 0 bases, J lost 4 bases, and 11 bases lay in between. The CDR3 extends over 15 amino acids. The chain's CDR3 is CASSLGHPEKNIQYF. The CDR3 DNA sequence: TGCGCCAGCAGCTTGGGACACCCTGAGAAAAACATTCAGTACTTC.

The chain links TRBV12-5 to TRBJ2-1; 10 bases align to TRBD2. J was trimmed by 8 bases and V by 6 bases; bases with no gene match: 4. From germline, CDR1 is LGHNT and CDR2 FRNRAP. CDR3 length: 13 amino acids. CDR3 coding DNA: TGTGCTAGTGGAGAAGGACTAGCGGATGAGCAGTTCTTC. It yields the protein CASGEGLADEQFF.

The J gene is TRBJ2-7, the V gene TRBV2; D might be TRBD1 (8 bases). CDR3 length equals 15 residues. Germline assignment: CDR1 SNHLY and CDR2 FYNNEI. V dropped 4 bases and J dropped 2 bases, with 15 bases sitting between them. CDR3 DNA sequence: TGTGCCAGCAGTGGGGGAGGGACAGGAGCCTACGAGCAGTACTTC. Translated, it gives CASSGGGTGAYEQYF.

The chain carries TRBV29-1 and TRBJ1-1, with D tentatively TRBD1 (6 bases). The CDR3 is 11 residues long. Germline-derived CDR1 and CDR2 are SQVTM and ANQGSEA. V lost 7 bases, J lost 8 bases, and 14 bases lay in between. The CDR3: CSGKEQGEAFF. CDR3 in DNA: TGCAGCGGTAAGGAACAGGGAGAAGCTTTCTTT.

The CDR3 nucleotides are TGTGCCAGCATCTCATCCCGTGAGCAGTTCTTC. It is translated as CASISSREQFF. The chain links TRBV6-6 to TRBJ2-1; D gene unclear. Per germline, CDR1 MNHNY and CDR2 SVGAGI (reference sequence). The ends were cut back, 7 bases at V and 9 bases at J, with 10 bases in the middle. The length of the CDR3 is 11 residues.

The V call is TRBV5-1, the J call TRBJ1-1, with 8 positions matching TRBD1. The germline V gene has CDR1 SGHRS and CDR2 YFSETQ. The ends lost 3 bases at V and 1 base at J; junction bases unmatched: 2. The CDR3 covers 14 residues. The CDR3 region is CASSSDRGNTEAFF. The CDR3 coding sequence is TGCGCCAGCAGCTCCGACAGGGGGAACACTGAAGCTTTCTTT.

The chain employs TRBV18 and TRBJ1-4, with D perhaps TRBD1 (5 bases). Germline CDR1 reads KGHSH; CDR2 reads LQKENI. V lost 3 bases, J lost 7 bases, and 18 bases lay in between. The CDR3 runs 16 residues. The CDR3 loop reads CASSPMGGSGSEKLFF. CDR3 bases: TGTGCCAGCTCACCGATGGGAGGGTCAGGGAGTGAAAAACTGTTTTTT.

This chain's CDR3 is CASSGGTTDTQYF. The CDR3 DNA is TGCGCCAGCAGCGGCGGGACAACAGATACGCAGTATTTT. The chain uses TRBV5-1 and TRBJ2-3; possibly TRBD1 or TRBD2 for D (6 bases each). The germline V and J ends were trimmed by 4 bases and 3 bases, with 9 bases remaining between them. The germline gives CDR1 SGHRS, CDR2 YFSETQ. The CDR3 extends over 13 amino acids.

The rearrangement joins TRBV9 to TRBJ2-3; 15 bases map to TRBD2. The CDR3 spans 17 residues. V dropped 4 bases and J dropped 2; count of bases not matched to a gene: 5. The germline CDR1 and CDR2 sequences are SGDLS and YYNGEE. The CDR3 loop is CASSLRTSGGVTDTQYF. The CDR3 coding sequence is TGTGCCAGCAGCCTAAGGACTAGCGGGGGGGTCACAGATACGCAGTATTTT.

The V and J genes are TRBV27 and TRBJ1-2; 8 bases map to TRBD1. The V and J ends lost 5 bases and 2 bases, in that order; junction bases with no gene match: 4. The CDR3 covers 14 residues. The germline V gene encodes CDR1 MNHEY and CDR2 SMNVEV (reference sequence). The CDR3 bases are TGTGCCAGCAGTATAAGGACAGGGAACTATGGCTACACCTTC. Translated: CASSIRTGNYGYTF.

This clone was seen just once. The chain recombines TRBV28 with TRBJ1-2; tentatively, D is TRBD1 (6 bases). The V end lost 2 bases, the J end lost 2 bases, and 9 bases lay between the germline ends. CDR3 length: 14 residues. Germline V lookup: CDR1 MDHEN, CDR2 SYDVKM. The CDR3 DNA is TGTGCCAGCAGTTTAATAGGGGGGAACTATGGCTACACCTTC. Protein product: CASSLIGGNYGYTF.

The chain uses TRBV5-1 and TRBJ2-1, with 8 bases fitting TRBD1. J was trimmed by 9 bases and V by 1 base; bases with no gene match: 6. Germline lookup yields CDR1 SGHRS and CDR2 YFSETQ. The CDR3 consists of 14 residues. In nucleotides, the CDR3 is TGCGCCAGCAGCTTGATACAGGGGGTCGGTGAGCAGTTCTTC. It encodes CASSLIQGVGEQFF.

The chain has TRBV6-4 and TRBJ2-1, with D maybe TRBD1 (6 bases). Germline loops: CDR1 MRHNA, CDR2 SNTAGT. Trimming took off 6 bases at V and 2 bases at J, with 14 bases between the two ends. The CDR3 sequence is 15 residues long. The CDR3 loop reads CASRLGWGPYNEQFF. The CDR3 coding sequence is TGTGCCAGCAGGCTAGGCTGGGGGCCCTACAATGAGCAGTTCTTC.

The V call is TRBV13, the J call TRBJ1-1; D possibly corresponds to TRBD1 (6 bases). There are 17 residues in the CDR3. Germline CDR1 reads PRHDT; CDR2 reads FYEKMQ (reference sequence). With 0 bases removed from V and 5 bases from J, the gap between germline ends came to 19 bases. The chain's CDR3 is CASSLGRGKGVRTEAFF. The CDR3 bases are TGTGCCAGCAGCTTAGGGCGGGGGAAGGGGGTAAGGACTGAAGCTTTCTTT.

V and J are TRBV15 and TRBJ2-7; TRBD1 matches at 10 bases. Germline V lookup: CDR1 LNHNV, CDR2 YYDKDF (reference sequence). After removal of 3 bases from V and 5 bases from J, the junction contained 7 bases not matched to a gene. The CDR3 spans 15 residues. This CDR3 is CATSRGTGELHEQYF. DNA of the CDR3: TGTGCCACCAGCAGGGGGACAGGGGAGCTCCACGAGCAGTACTTC.

V usage is TRBV5-1 and J usage is TRBJ2-7, with D unresolved. This CDR3 has 14 residues. Trimming stripped 0 bases from V and 1 base from J, with 8 bases between. Germline V gene data show CDR1 as SGHRS and CDR2 as YFSETQ. The CDR3 sequence: CASSLELPSYEQYF. The DNA for the CDR3 is TGCGCCAGCAGCTTGGAGTTACCTTCCTACGAGCAGTACTTC. Complete variable domain (other parts from reference TRBV5-1 and TRBJ2-7): KAGVTQTPRYLIKTRGQQVTLSCSPISGHRSVSWYQQTPGQGLQFLFEYFSETQRNKGNFPGRFSGRQFSNSRSEMNVSTLELGDSALYLCASSLELPSYEQYFGPGTRLTVT.

V and J are TRBV11-2 and TRBJ2-7; D not resolved. Trimming took 1 base from V and 4 from J, leaving 8 bases between them. The CDR3 consists of 13 residues. CDR1 and CDR2 (germline): SGHAT, FQNNGV. For the CDR3, the DNA is TGTGCCAGCAGCTTAGCTCCCGGTTACGAGCAGTACTTC. This sequence encodes CASSLAPGYEQYF.

This sequence joins TRBV6-5 and TRBJ1-3, with TRBD1 matching over 9 bases. The junction had 5 bases not matched to a gene; V was cut back by 6 bases and J by 5 bases. The CDR3 contains 14 residues. Germline CDR1 and CDR2: MNHEY and SVGAGI. CDR3 amino acids: CASSIQGARNTIYF. The CDR3 DNA reads as TGTGCCAGCAGCATACAGGGGGCTAGAAACACCATATATTTT.

The rearrangement joins TRBV5-1 to TRBJ1-4; no clear D. The germline V gene has CDR1 SGHRS and CDR2 YFSETQ. The germline V and J ends were trimmed by 5 bases and 0 bases, with 8 bases remaining between them. The CDR3 covers 14 residues. The CDR3 nucleotides read TGCGCCAGCAGTATCGCCTCAACTAATGAAAAACTGTTTTTT. Amino acids: CASSIASTNEKLFF.

This clone was detected only once. The chain carries TRBV9 and TRBJ1-1; D call uncertain. The CDR3 runs to 16 residues. V lost 0 bases to trimming and J lost 0 bases, with 12 bases between them. Germline CDR1 SGDLS, CDR2 YYNGEE. The CDR3 here is CASSVVGGRMNTEAFF. CDR3 nucleotide sequence: TGTGCCAGCAGCGTAGTTGGAGGGAGAATGAACACTGAAGCTTTCTTT.

This clone appeared a single time. V gene TRBV9 combines with J gene TRBJ1-2, with TRBD1 as a possible D gene (5 bases). This CDR3 comprises 12 residues. V was trimmed by 3 bases and J by 8 bases, leaving 11 bases between them. Germline V gene sequence: CDR1 SGDLS, CDR2 YYNGEE. CDR3 DNA sequence: TGTGCCAGCAGCGAGGACATGAAAGGCTACACCTTC. Encoded protein: CASSEDMKGYTF.

The chain joins TRBV5-1 to TRBJ1-1, with D unclear. CDR1 and CDR2 from the germline V gene are SGHRS and YFSETQ. This CDR3 contains 13 residues. The germline V and J ends were trimmed by 1 base and 4 bases, with 8 bases remaining between them. The CDR3 DNA follows: TGCGCCAGCAGCTTGTTCAGGTCCACTGAAGCTTTCTTT. Amino acid sequence: CASSLFRSTEAFF.

The V and J genes are TRBV5-5 and TRBJ1-1; TRBD1 is a possible D gene (5 bases). The length of the CDR3 is 13 residues. V lost 3 bases and J lost 6, with 12 bases in between. Germline values: CDR1 SGHKS, CDR2 YYEKEE (reference sequence). CDR3 DNA: TGTGCCAGCAGCTGGACGCGCAGGGCTGAAGCTTTCTTT. Translating gives CASSWTRRAEAFF.

This chain links TRBV5-4 with TRBJ1-6; no firm D call. The CDR3 runs to 16 residues. Germline V gives CDR1 SGHNT, CDR2 YYREEE (reference sequence). V lost 0 bases and J lost 6, with 13 bases in between. The CDR3 coding sequence is TGTGCCAGCAGCTTGGTTGCGTCAGGCCTTAATTCACCCCTCCACTTT. The encoded protein is CASSLVASGLNSPLHF.

The chain recombines TRBV4-1 with TRBJ2-5; no reliable D call. The CDR3 is 14 residues long. The V gene lost 2 bases and the J gene lost 3 bases, with 10 bases spanning the gap. CDR1 and CDR2 from the germline V gene are MGHRA and YSYEKL. The CDR3 here is CASSQPGSKETQYF. In DNA form, the CDR3 reads TGCGCCAGCAGCCAACCCGGGTCAAAAGAGACCCAGTACTTC.